The next 24 T cell receptor beta chains were all read from a single sample in a study of shared clonotypes between healthy human individuals. Only in-frame clones appear in the TCRdb table, and some are missing; sequencing was by immunoSEQ multiplex PCR. Altogether around 1.6 million clones are present, approximately 98% being singletons, with the ten largest covering 0.45%. Sequencing input: naive CD4+ T cells sorted from blood. The subset denotes: CD45RA+ positively selected. These receptors came from a man aged 25 to 45 in good health.

The chain joins TRBV7-6 to TRBJ1-4, with D tentatively TRBD1 (6 bases). The V end lost 7 bases, the J end lost 8 bases, and 17 bases lay between the germline ends. From germline, CDR1 is SGHVS and CDR2 FNYEAQ. This CDR3 is built from 14 residues. The DNA of the CDR3 is TGTGCCAGCACCCTATCAGGGGAGGGGGAAAAACTGTTTTTT. Translation gives CASTLSGEGEKLFF.

V usage is TRBV7-9 and J usage is TRBJ1-1; 10 bases are a match to TRBD1. The CDR3 length is 13 residues. Germline CDR1 is SEHNR and CDR2 is FQNEAQ (reference sequence). The J segment lost 6 bases and the V segment lost 5 bases, leaving 3 bases of the junction unmatched. The CDR3: CASSPGTGAEAFF. In DNA form, the CDR3 reads TGTGCCAGCAGCCCCGGGACAGGGGCTGAAGCTTTCTTT.

The chain has TRBV9 and TRBJ2-1, with no clear D. The CDR3 is 15 residues long. Germline CDR1 and CDR2: SGDLS and YYNGEE. Trimming took off 3 bases at V and 8 bases at J, with 18 bases between the two ends. The CDR3 sequence: CASSEHGALRDEQFF. CDR3 coding DNA: TGTGCCAGCAGCGAACATGGCGCCCTACGTGATGAGCAGTTCTTC.

The chain is built from TRBV5-4 and TRBJ2-3, with 10 positions matching TRBD2. The trim removed 9 bases at V and 2 bases at J, leaving 6 bases unmatched. The germline CDR1 and CDR2 sequences are SGHNT and YYREEE (reference sequence). CDR3 size: 14 residues. CDR3: CATKREGPTDTQYF. CDR3 bases: TGTGCCACCAAGCGGGAGGGCCCCACAGATACGCAGTATTTT.

The chain combines TRBV6-1 with TRBJ2-7; D is unclear. The CDR3 spans 13 residues. Trimming pared 7 bases from V and 6 bases from J, leaving 16 bases between. Germline V gene data show CDR1 as MNHNS and CDR2 as SASEGT. For the CDR3, the DNA is TGTGCCAGCAAAGGATCGACTCCCGGCGAGCAGTACTTC. This codes for CASKGSTPGEQYF.

In DNA form, the CDR3 reads TGTGCCAGCAGCTTAGTCCCGGGACCACCCGAGCAGTACTTC. It specifies CASSLVPGPPEQYF. The chain couples TRBV11-2 to TRBJ2-7, with D perhaps being TRBD1 or TRBD2 (5 bases each). This CDR3 region has 14 residues. Looked up from germline, CDR1 is SGHAT and CDR2 is FQNNGV. V was trimmed by 1 base and J by 6 bases, leaving 13 bases between them.

With respect to this clone: Other DNA sequences from this sample encode an identical CDR3 as well. The gene calls are TRBV18 and TRBJ2-7; 8 bases align to TRBD1. V trimming: 2 bases; J trimming: 5 bases; junction bases outside the gene matches: 5. CDR1 is KGHSH and CDR2 is LQKENI in the germline V gene. There are 14 residues in the CDR3. The CDR3 is CASSPRTGTDEQYF. The DNA of the CDR3 is TGTGCCAGCTCACCAAGGACAGGGACGGACGAGCAGTACTTC.

Notes on this clone: The sample holds other DNA sequences that translate to the same CDR3. The V and J genes are TRBV9 and TRBJ2-7, with a weak D call TRBD1 (6 bases). Trimming pared 0 bases from V and 2 bases from J, leaving 9 bases between. Germline V gene data show CDR1 as SGDLS and CDR2 as YYNGEE. CDR3 length: 14 residues. The DNA of the CDR3 is TGTGCCAGCAGCGTAGGTCAGGGGACCTACGAGCAGTACTTC. Protein product: CASSVGQGTYEQYF.

The chain's CDR3 is CASSPPTRGMNTEAFF. The CDR3 bases are TGTGCCAGCTCACCACCAACCCGCGGGATGAACACTGAAGCTTTCTTT. The chain joins TRBV18 to TRBJ1-1; D remains ambiguous. The CDR3 length is 16 residues. V was shortened by 0 bases and J by 0 bases, with 11 bases between the two germline ends. Germline-derived CDR1 and CDR2 are KGHSH and LQKENI.

The chain has TRBV21-1 and TRBJ2-1. TRBV21-1 corresponds to a pseudogene. The CDR3 runs to 14 residues. CDR3 loop: CASSTRACYNEQFF. CDR3 sequence (DNA): TGTGCCAGCAGCACTAGGGCGTGTTACAATGAGCAGTTCTTC.

This chain joins TRBV5-1 and TRBJ2-7, with 11 bases aligning to TRBD2. Germline V gene data show CDR1 as SGHRS and CDR2 as YFSETQ. The V segment lost 0 bases and the J segment 6 bases; nucleotides outside the gene matches: 8. The CDR3 length is 16 residues. The CDR3 DNA reads as TGCGCCAGCAGCTTGGCCGCGGGGCTAGCGGGAGGCGAGCAGTACTTC. Its translation: CASSLAAGLAGGEQYF.

This chain joins TRBV5-4 and TRBJ1-1; D not certain. CDR3 length: 16 residues. V lost 4 bases and J lost 1, with 17 bases in between. The germline V gene has CDR1 SGHNT and CDR2 YYREEE (reference sequence). In DNA, the CDR3 is TGTGCCAGCAGCCCGTATACCCGTACCAAGAACACTGAAGCTTTCTTT. As protein: CASSPYTRTKNTEAFF.

The table lists this clone with a count of one. The chain has TRBV28 and TRBJ2-7; TRBD2 matches at 8 bases. CDR3 size: 15 residues. The V gene end was trimmed by 2 bases and the J gene end by 3 bases; junction bases not matched to a gene: 6. Germline V gene data show CDR1 as MDHEN and CDR2 as SYDVKM. DNA for the CDR3: TGTGCCAGCAGTTTAGTTGACGGGAGGGGCTACGAGCAGTACTTC. Protein: CASSLVDGRGYEQYF.

The rearrangement links TRBV4-3 to TRBJ1-1; D is perhaps TRBD1 (6 bases). The CDR3 totals 15 residues. Germline V lookup: CDR1 LGHNA, CDR2 YSLEER. Trimming left V 2 bases short and J 0 bases short, with 10 bases between. The CDR3 here is CASSQIGQMNTEAFF. DNA for the CDR3: TGCGCCAGCAGCCAAATTGGACAGATGAACACTGAAGCTTTCTTT.

Comment on this clone: At one end, the junction sequence differs from germline, possibly due to a read error. The rearrangement links TRBV7-7 to TRBJ2-3; tentatively, D is TRBD1 or TRBD2 (5 bases each). CDR1 and CDR2 from the germline V gene are SSHAT and FNYEAQ (reference sequence). This CDR3 is built from 13 residues. DNA of the CDR3: TGTGCTAGCAGCTTAGGGACCCCGGATACGCAGTATTTT. Translated, it gives CASSLGTPDTQYF. The complete variable domain, with remaining parts taken from reference TRBV7-7 and TRBJ2-3, reads GAGVSQSPRYKVTKRGQDVTLRCDPISSHATLYWYQQALGQGPEFLTYFNYEAQPDKSGLPSDRFSAERPEGSISTLTIQRTEQRDSAMYRCASSLGTPDTQYFGPGTRLTVL.

V is TRBV6-5 and J is TRBJ2-3; 8 nucleotides match TRBD2. The V segment lost 6 bases and the J segment 3 bases; nucleotides outside the gene matches: 5. This CDR3 region has 14 residues. Germline assignment: CDR1 MNHEY and CDR2 SVGAGI. CDR3 in DNA: TGTGCCAGCAGACGGACGGGAGGGACAGATACGCAGTATTTT. It codes for CASRRTGGTDTQYF.

This chain links TRBV6-5 with TRBJ2-1, with 9 bases aligning to TRBD2. Germline CDR1 MNHEY, CDR2 SVGAGI. This CDR3 has 15 residues. The V segment lost 6 bases and the J segment 8 bases; nucleotides outside the gene matches: 11. For the CDR3, the DNA is TGTGCCAGCAGATACGGGGGACTAGCTAGACATGAGCAGTTCTTC. It encodes CASRYGGLARHEQFF.

The chain recombines TRBV7-9 with TRBJ2-3, with D perhaps TRBD1 or TRBD2 (6 bases each). The CDR3 extends over 15 amino acids. CDR1 is SEHNR and CDR2 is FQNEAQ in the germline V gene (reference sequence). V gave up 4 bases and J gave up 5 bases, with 16 bases separating them. CDR3 region: CASSSTGFGRDTQYF. The CDR3 DNA reads TGTGCCAGCAGCTCAACAGGGTTCGGGAGAGATACGCAGTATTTT.

The J gene is TRBJ2-1, the V gene TRBV19; D unclear. Germline-derived CDR1 and CDR2 are LNHDA and SQIVND (reference sequence). The CDR3 is 14 amino acids. Trimming left V 3 bases short and J 3 bases short, with 9 bases between. The CDR3: CASSILTDYNEQFF. In DNA form, the CDR3 reads TGTGCCAGTAGTATTCTAACAGACTACAATGAGCAGTTCTTC.

V and J are TRBV14 and TRBJ1-3; D not certain. Germline CDR1 reads SGHDN; CDR2 reads FVKESK. The germline V and J ends were trimmed by 0 bases and 2 bases, with 8 bases remaining between them. CDR3 length: 15 amino acids. The CDR3 DNA sequence: TGTGCCAGCAGCCAAGATGGACTTCCTGGAAACACCATATATTTT. Protein sequence: CASSQDGLPGNTIYF.

The rearrangement joins TRBV6-1 to TRBJ2-1; 9 nucleotides line up with TRBD2. The germline V gene has CDR1 MNHNS and CDR2 SASEGT. The CDR3 is 14 residues long. Unmatched junction bases numbered 8, after V lost 6 bases and J lost 8 bases. As DNA, the CDR3 is TGTGCCAGCAGGACTAGCGGCAATTCGCATGAGCAGTTCTTC. It codes for CASRTSGNSHEQFF.

The chain has TRBV28 and TRBJ2-7; possible D gene TRBD1, 6 bases. V was cut by 2 bases and J by 2 bases, with 25 bases left in between. There are 19 residues in the CDR3. CDR1 and CDR2 from the germline V gene are MDHEN and SYDVKM. CDR3 region: CASSLRGHRLGFLTYEQYF. The CDR3, as DNA: TGTGCCAGCAGTTTAAGGGGACATCGGTTGGGTTTTCTGACCTACGAGCAGTACTTC.

V usage is TRBV7-9 and J usage is TRBJ2-1; no reliable D call. CDR1 and CDR2 (germline): SEHNR, FQNEAQ (reference sequence). The CDR3 has 11 residues. Trimming shortened V by 10 bases and J by 9 bases, and 13 bases separated the two germline ends. The CDR3 nucleotides are TGTGCCACCGAACCGGGCCTTGAGCAGTTCTTC. It translates to CATEPGLEQFF.

Concerning this clone: Other nucleotide sequences from this sample produce the same CDR3. V gene TRBV5-1 combines with J gene TRBJ1-1; possible D gene TRBD1, 6 bases. The CDR3 is 14 residues long. Trimming stripped 2 bases from V and 3 bases from J, with 11 bases between. Per germline, CDR1 SGHRS and CDR2 YFSETQ. Here the CDR3 reads CASSLTGFDTEAFF. Here the CDR3 DNA reads TGCGCCAGCAGCTTAACAGGGTTTGACACTGAAGCTTTCTTT.